Below are 11 T cell receptor beta chains sequenced from a single sample in a study of blood T cell repertoires in COVID-19. TCRdb keeps only in-frame clones here, not all; method: immunoSEQ multiplex PCR. In the table there are around 120,000 clones, more than 65% of which are singletons. The sample comprised peripheral blood. Every receptor here comes from a woman in her 70s with acute or convalescent COVID-19.

V is TRBV28 and J is TRBJ1-2; the D gene is possibly TRBD1 (5 bases). The germline V and J ends were trimmed by 8 bases and 3 bases, with 7 bases remaining between them. This CDR3 is 11 amino acids long. Germline values: CDR1 MDHEN, CDR2 SYDVKM. The CDR3 reads CASGGDYGYTF. DNA of the CDR3: TGTGCCAGCGGAGGGGACTATGGCTACACCTTC.

The chain has TRBV29-1 and TRBJ2-1, with 7 bases matching TRBD2. Germline values: CDR1 SQVTM, CDR2 ANQGSEA. CDR3 length: 12 residues. J gave up 9 bases and V 4 bases, and 6 bases lay outside the gene matches. The CDR3 is CSVVSAGVEQFF. The CDR3 DNA reads as TGCAGCGTTGTGTCGGCGGGAGTTGAGCAGTTCTTC.

The genes are TRBV6-2 or TRBV6-3 and TRBJ2-7; 11 nucleotides match TRBD2. Trimming at V came to 0 bases and at J to 7 bases, leaving 5 bases not matched to a gene. CDR3 length equals 15 residues. CDR1 and CDR2 (germline): MNHEY, SVGEGT. The CDR3 region is CASSYSASGGLEQYF. Here the CDR3 DNA reads TGTGCCAGCAGTTACTCGGCTAGCGGGGGGCTTGAGCAGTACTTC.

The chain employs TRBV5-1 and TRBJ2-7, with 14 positions matching TRBD2. V shed 4 bases, J shed 3 bases, and the junction held 3 bases outside the gene matches. Germline CDR1 SGHRS, CDR2 YFSETQ. The CDR3 has 15 residues. CDR3: CASSKGLAGGYEQYF. CDR3 nucleotide sequence: TGCGCCAGCAGCAAAGGACTAGCGGGAGGCTACGAGCAGTACTTC.

This chain connects TRBV7-2 to TRBJ2-3; 9 bases agree with TRBD1. This CDR3 is 16 amino acids long. V gave up 3 bases and J gave up 4 bases; unmatched junction bases: 8. From germline, CDR1 is SGHTA and CDR2 FQGNSA. The CDR3 DNA follows: TGTGCCAGCAGCTTGTCCGGGACAGGGCTCGCAGATACGCAGTATTTT. Residues: CASSLSGTGLADTQYF.

The chain combines TRBV5-4 with TRBJ1-1; a possible D gene is TRBD1 (5 bases). The V gene lost 2 bases and the J gene lost 7 bases, with 12 bases spanning the gap. This CDR3 is built from 13 residues. CDR1 is SGHNT and CDR2 is YYREEE in the germline V gene (reference sequence). Here the CDR3 reads CASSLKGGGEAFF. The CDR3 nucleotides are TGTGCCAGCAGCTTAAAGGGCGGGGGTGAAGCTTTCTTT. The whole variable domain, filled in from reference TRBV5-4 and TRBJ1-1, reads ETGVTQSPTHLIKTRGQQVTLRCSSQSGHNTVSWYQQALGQGPQFIFQYYREEENGRGNFPPRFSGLQFPNYSSELNVNALELDDSALYLCASSLKGGGEAFFGQGTRLTVV.

The CDR3 DNA reads TGTGCCAGCAGTGAGCGGGACAGACCCTCCTACGAGCAGTACTTC. It translates to CASSERDRPSYEQYF. The V gene is TRBV25-1, the J gene TRBJ2-7, with D tentatively TRBD1 (7 bases). Germline lookup yields CDR1 MGHDK and CDR2 SYGVNS. V was shortened by 3 bases and J by 0 bases, with 12 bases between the two germline ends. The CDR3 consists of 15 residues.

The V call is TRBV18, the J call TRBJ2-1; 9 bases are a match to TRBD2. CDR1 is KGHSH and CDR2 is LQKENI in the germline V gene. The ends lost 0 bases at V and 7 bases at J; junction bases unmatched: 10. The CDR3 spans 17 residues. The CDR3 sequence is CASSPPNLAGGLNEQFF. The DNA of the CDR3 is TGTGCCAGCTCACCACCAAACTTGGCGGGAGGGCTAAATGAGCAGTTCTTC.

The CDR3 sequence: CASSMTSGVINEQFF. The CDR3, as DNA: TGTGCCAGTAGTATGACCTCAGGGGTAATCAATGAGCAGTTCTTC. The chain is built from TRBV19 and TRBJ2-1, with a possible D match to TRBD1 (6 bases). Germline values: CDR1 LNHDA, CDR2 SQIVND (reference sequence). The CDR3 is 15 residues long. Trimming removed 3 bases at V and 6 bases at J, with 15 bases between.

This clone was seen a few times. This chain uses TRBV14 with TRBJ2-3; 10 bases map to TRBD2. Germline loops: CDR1 SGHDN, CDR2 FVKESK. The CDR3 extends over 17 amino acids. Trimming removed 5 bases from V and 2 bases from J; junction bases left unmatched: 10. CDR3 in amino acids: CASSSVSLAGFTDTQYF. CDR3 bases: TGTGCCAGCAGCTCCGTATCACTAGCGGGATTCACAGATACGCAGTATTTT.

V is TRBV9 and J is TRBJ1-3, with 7 bases that match TRBD1. The CDR3 is 17 amino acids. The ends lost 0 bases at V and 0 bases at J; junction bases unmatched: 6. Per germline, CDR1 SGDLS and CDR2 YYNGEE. The CDR3 DNA reads TGTGCCAGCAGCGTAGGAAACTGGGACAGCTCTGGAAACACCATATATTTT. This translates into CASSVGNWDSSGNTIYF.